Listed below are T cell receptor beta chains from one sample, sequenced in a study of identical twins. Using its own MiXCR run on the 5' RACE reads, TCRdb lists one record per CDR3 protein. The sample carries some 500,000 distinct CDR3 sequences, around 15% recorded once. The same specimen was also included in a second study, on yellow fever vaccine responses in identical twins.

Sequencing was performed on CD4+ T cells sorted from blood. The receptors were sampled from a woman younger than 30 in good health. CDR3s include the opening cysteine and the closing phenylalanine or tryptophan. Each record gives: D gene, clone size, V gene, J gene, CDR3 protein, CDR3 DNA. The D gene is left open where the match is weak. Clone sizes are given selectively: once, few, many, or a class where the clone is expanded.

.	many	TRBV12-3/TRBV12-4	TRBJ2-1	CASSPSGGNNEQFF	TGTGCCAGCAGTCCCTCAGGCGGAAACAATGAGCAGTTCTTC
.	few	TRBV15	TRBJ1-6	CATSKLDIVGSPLHF	TGTGCCACCAGCAAGTTGGACATAGTTGGCTCACCCCTCCACTTT
.	few	TRBV12-3/TRBV12-4	TRBJ2-4	CASSAASGAKNIQYF	TGTGCCAGCAGCGCCGCAAGCGGAGCCAAAAACATTCAGTACTTC
TRBD1	.	TRBV5-1	TRBJ2-7	CASSLGQGGGYEQYF	TGCGCCAGCAGCTTAGGACAGGGTGGAGGGTACGAGCAGTACTTC
TRBD2	many	TRBV24-1	TRBJ2-1	CATSDLAVGGRDNEQFF	TGTGCCACCAGTGATTTGGCCGTAGGCGGGAGAGACAATGAGCAGTTCTTC
.	many	TRBV6-5	TRBJ2-5	CASSAEGETQYF	TGTGCCAGCAGTGCAGAGGGGGAGACCCAGTACTTC
.	few	TRBV27	TRBJ2-1	CASRPAAHEQFF	TGTGCCAGCAGACCAGCGGCCCATGAGCAGTTCTTC
.	.	TRBV20-1	TRBJ1-6	CSASIGKSSYNSPLHF	TGCAGTGCTAGCATAGGGAAGAGCTCCTATAATTCACCCCTCCACTTT
.	few	TRBV6-5	TRBJ2-5	CASSYSAKMETQYF	TGTGCCAGCAGTTACTCCGCCAAAATGGAGACCCAGTACTTC
TRBD2	many	TRBV6-1	TRBJ2-1	CASRTGTSGGNEQFF	TGTGCCAGCAGAACCGGGACTAGCGGGGGTAATGAGCAGTTCTTC
.	few	TRBV29-1	TRBJ2-7	CSVEGPSYEQYF	TGCAGCGTTGAAGGACCCTCCTACGAGCAGTACTTC
TRBD2	.	TRBV20-1	TRBJ2-1	CSASHLAGGPHEQFF	TGCAGTGCTAGTCATCTAGCGGGAGGGCCCCATGAGCAGTTCTTC
.	few	TRBV29-1	TRBJ1-1	CSVDGGTTEAFF	TGCAGCGTTGATGGGGGAACTACTGAAGCTTTCTTT
TRBD2	.	TRBV12-3/TRBV12-4	TRBJ2-7	CASIFNGGFTGEQYF	TGTGCCAGCATTTTCAACGGGGGGTTTACTGGCGAGCAGTACTTC
.	.	TRBV5-6	TRBJ2-2	CASSLAWTGELFF	TGTGCCAGCAGCTTGGCTTGGACCGGGGAGCTGTTTTTT
.	.	TRBV20-1	TRBJ2-2	CSARDIRGHNTGELFF	TGCAGTGCTAGAGATATTCGGGGACACAACACCGGGGAGCTGTTTTTT
TRBD2	few	TRBV25-1	TRBJ2-3	CASSSGGGSDTQYF	TGTGCCAGCAGTTCGGGGGGTGGCTCAGATACGCAGTATTTT
.	.	TRBV6-1	TRBJ2-5	CASSISGSNQETQYF	TGTGCCAGCAGCATTTCAGGGTCGAACCAAGAGACCCAGTACTTC
.	.	TRBV14	TRBJ2-1	CASSQARYEQFF	TGTGCCAGCAGCCAAGCTCGGTATGAGCAGTTCTTC
.	.	TRBV6-2/TRBV6-3	TRBJ2-2	CASSYSHLVSGELFF	TGTGCCAGCAGTTACAGTCACCTTGTGAGCGGGGAGCTGTTTTTT
.	many	TRBV5-1	TRBJ2-7	CASSLEAYEQYF	TGCGCCAGCAGCTTGGAGGCCTACGAGCAGTACTTC
.	.	TRBV6-5	TRBJ1-4	CASSWKTGGNEKLFF	TGTGCCAGCAGTTGGAAGACAGGCGGTAATGAAAAACTGTTTTTT
.	.	TRBV20-1	TRBJ1-6	CSAIEGIGYNSPLHF	TGCAGTGCTATTGAGGGGATTGGCTATAATTCACCCCTCCACTTT
.	few	TRBV20-1	TRBJ2-1	CSASYVNEQFF	TGCAGTGCTTCCTACGTCAATGAGCAGTTCTTC
TRBD2	few	TRBV7-3	TRBJ2-1	CASSSTSGGGEQFF	TGTGCCAGCAGCTCTACTAGCGGGGGGGGTGAGCAGTTCTTC
.	.	TRBV11-2	TRBJ2-7	CASSRNGRIYEQYF	TGTGCCAGCAGCCGCAACGGACGGATCTACGAGCAGTACTTC
TRBD1	few	TRBV6-2/TRBV6-3	TRBJ2-1	CASSYSQRGGFF	TGTGCCAGCAGTTACTCTCAGAGAGGGGGCTTCTTC
.	few	TRBV29-1	TRBJ2-3	CSTHRRTYGTDTQYF	TGCAGCACTCACAGGAGAACGTACGGCACAGATACGCAGTATTTT
.	few	TRBV12-5	TRBJ2-2	CASGLVGGGELFF	TGTGCTAGTGGTTTGGTAGGAGGCGGGGAGCTGTTTTTT
.	.	TRBV10-3	TRBJ2-3	CAISDGPLRVINF	TGTGCCATCAGTGATGGGCCCCTAAGGGTTATAAATTTT
.	few	TRBV7-3	TRBJ2-2	CASSSTGSTVGNTGELFF	TGTGCCAGCAGCTCTACGGGCTCCACCGTGGGGAACACCGGGGAGCTGTTTTTT
TRBD2	few	TRBV5-1	TRBJ2-3	CASSLPVERDTDTQYF	TGCGCCAGCAGCCTCCCGGTGGAGCGGGACACAGATACGCAGTATTTT
.	.	TRBV29-1	TRBJ1-2	CSVASAVYGYTF	TGCAGCGTTGCAAGTGCTGTCTATGGCTACACCTTC
TRBD2	few	TRBV5-5	TRBJ2-5	CASSLFGLADQETQYF	TGTGCCAGCAGCTTGTTCGGACTAGCGGACCAAGAGACCCAGTACTTC
.	few	TRBV7-8	TRBJ2-5	CASSTMKSQETQYF	TGTGCCAGCAGCACTATGAAGAGCCAAGAGACCCAGTACTTC
.	.	TRBV6-2/TRBV6-3	TRBJ2-1	CASSYSAQIGYNEQFF	TGTGCCAGCAGTTACTCGGCACAGATAGGGTACAATGAGCAGTTCTTC
.	.	TRBV4-2	TRBJ2-1	CASSQIAPPSYNEQFF	TGTGCCAGCAGCCAAATAGCCCCCCCATCCTACAATGAGCAGTTCTTC
.	.	TRBV18	TRBJ2-7	CASSPSGEYEQYF	TGTGCCAGCTCACCGAGCGGAGAGTACGAGCAGTACTTC
.	.	TRBV7-2	TRBJ2-7	CASSLSGGNTYEQYF	TGTGCCAGCAGCTTATCGGGGGGCAACACCTACGAGCAGTACTTC
.	.	TRBV30	TRBJ2-7	CAWTGSSYEQYF	TGTGCCTGGACAGGGAGCTCCTACGAGCAGTACTTC
TRBD2	.	TRBV4-2	TRBJ2-7	CASSQGMGLGSVPYEQYF	TGTGCCAGCAGCCAAGGGATGGGACTAGGTAGCGTTCCCTACGAGCAGTACTTC
.	many	TRBV6-1	TRBJ2-3	CASSTPFRRGSDETQYF	TGTGCCAGCAGTACACCGTTTAGGAGGGGCTCCGATGAGACGCAGTATTTT
.	.	TRBV6-1	TRBJ1-1	CASKKVTATELHPEAFF	TGTGCCAGCAAAAAGGTAACAGCCACCGAGCTCCATCCTGAAGCTTTCTTT
.	few	TRBV7-2	TRBJ2-7	CASSPAVSYEQYF	TGTGCCAGCAGCCCGGCAGTCTCCTACGAGCAGTACTTC